This T cell receptor (beta chain) appears in the sequencing data of a study of T cell responses to AZD1222 COVID-19 vaccine. General study points: Spike-specific TCR repertoires showed rising breadth and depth after two AZD1222 doses.

Profiled with immunoSEQ multiplex PCR; TCRdb holds only in-frame clones, not every one. Seen here are about 150,000 clones, over 90% observed once, and the top ten hold just over 5%. Of note for this clone: Its antigen is as yet unknown.

Trimming cost V 2 bases and J 3 bases; bases outside gene matches: 3. This CDR3 spans 14 amino acids. Germline V gene sequence: CDR1 LGHNT, CDR2 FRNRAP. The starting material was peripheral blood, obtained on day 0 of AZD1222 vaccination. This sequence was found in an adult in good health. This chain joins TRBV12-5 and TRBJ2-7, with 8 positions matching TRBD2. CDR3 in amino acids: CASGLYSGNYEQYF. DNA for the CDR3: TGTGCTAGTGGTTTGTATAGCGGGAACTACGAGCAGTACTTC.